Following are 16 T cell receptor beta chains from one sample sequenced in a study of CD8 T cells in ankylosing spondylitis. In TCRdb, the 5' RACE reads were re-called with MiXCR into one record per CDR3 protein. The table lists 380,000 or so distinct CDR3 sequences, about 20% of them singletons, with over 10% in the top ten. Sequencing was performed on blood, either unsorted or a sorted T cell fraction (not recorded which). The source of these receptors is a male donor with ankylosing spondylitis or in good health (not recorded which).

This clonotype occurred a few times. This chain connects TRBV20-1 to TRBJ1-1; D may be TRBD1 (6 bases). V dropped 4 bases and J dropped 0 bases, with 12 bases sitting between them. Per germline, CDR1 DFQATT and CDR2 SNEGSKA (reference sequence). This CDR3 has 14 amino acids. CDR3 in amino acids: CSANPTGMNTEAFF. The CDR3 DNA reads as TGCAGTGCTAACCCGACAGGAATGAACACTGAAGCTTTCTTT.

This clonotype was seen many times. V usage is TRBV20-1 and J usage is TRBJ2-5; 8 bases align to TRBD2. This CDR3 contains 16 residues. Per the germline V gene, CDR1 is DFQATT and CDR2 is SNEGSKA (reference sequence). The trim removed 3 bases at V and 1 base at J, leaving 10 bases unmatched. DNA of the CDR3: TGCAGTGCTAGTCCGCGGCTAGCGGGCTTCCAAGAGACCCAGTACTTC. Its translation: CSASPRLAGFQETQYF.

At least ten counts were recorded for this clonotype. The chain carries TRBV20-1 and TRBJ2-2; 8 bases are a match to TRBD1. The CDR3 loop spans 14 amino acids. After removal of 2 bases from V and 7 bases from J, the junction contained 6 bases not matched to a gene. From germline, CDR1 is DFQATT and CDR2 SNEGSKA (reference sequence). CDR3 in DNA: TGCAGTGCTAGATTGGACAGGGAGGTCGGGGAGCTGTTTTTT. The encoded protein is CSARLDREVGELFF.

This clonotype turned up a few times. J is TRBJ2-3 and V is TRBV15; unclear D gene. With 0 bases removed from V and 1 base from J, the gap between germline ends came to 11 bases. The CDR3 totals 16 residues. The germline V gene encodes CDR1 LNHNV and CDR2 YYDKDF (reference sequence). The CDR3 sequence is CATSRDVATRTDTQYF. The CDR3 DNA is TGTGCCACCAGCAGAGATGTGGCCACCCGCACAGATACGCAGTATTTT.

This clonotype turned up a few times. The gene calls are TRBV29-1 and TRBJ2-2, with 7 bases identical to TRBD1. The CDR3 is 14 residues long. From germline, CDR1 is SQVTM and CDR2 ANQGSEA. V was clipped by 7 bases and J by 3 bases; unmatched bases: 8. The CDR3 coding sequence is TGCAGCGCAGAAGACAGGGTCGACACCGGGGAGCTGTTTTTT. Residues: CSAEDRVDTGELFF.

The rearrangement links TRBV7-9 to TRBJ2-2; D gene uncertain. With 5 bases removed from V and 7 bases from J, the gap between germline ends came to 11 bases. CDR3 size: 13 residues. Germline-derived CDR1 and CDR2 are SEHNR and FQNEAQ (reference sequence). CDR3 bases: TGTGCCAGCAGCCCTTCGCCCAGCGGGGAGCTGTTTTTT. It yields the protein CASSPSPSGELFF.

Only one count was recorded for this clonotype. The chain couples TRBV12-2 to TRBJ2-7; the listed D gene, TRBD1, was not tested against the DNA. TRBV12-2 is a pseudogene segment. The CDR3 covers 16 residues. CDR3 sequence (DNA): TGTGCAAGTCGCTTCACAGGCCGGGACAGGGATTACGAGCAGTACTTC. It specifies CASRFTGRDRDYEQYF.

This clonotype was observed a few times. This chain uses TRBV20-1 with TRBJ2-3; possibly TRBD1 or TRBD2 for D (5 bases each). The CDR3 length is 15 residues. Germline loops: CDR1 DFQATT, CDR2 SNEGSKA (reference sequence). The ends were cut back, 3 bases at V and 0 bases at J, with 13 bases in the middle. The CDR3 loop reads CSARDGAFSTDTQYF. As DNA, the CDR3 is TGCAGTGCTAGGGACGGGGCGTTCAGCACAGATACGCAGTATTTT.

V and J are TRBV20-1 and TRBJ2-7, with 8 nucleotides matching TRBD1. Germline loops: CDR1 DFQATT, CDR2 SNEGSKA (reference sequence). This CDR3 region has 14 residues. V lost 2 bases and J lost 4; bases outside the gene matches: 7. In DNA, the CDR3 is TGCAGTGCTAGACGGACAGGGCACATATACGAGCAGTACTTC. It translates to CSARRTGHIYEQYF.

J is TRBJ2-6 and V is TRBV5-4; D is perhaps TRBD1 or TRBD2 (5 bases each). The CDR3 sequence is 15 residues long. Trimming took 5 bases from V and 2 from J, leaving 11 bases between them. The germline gives CDR1 SGHNT, CDR2 YYREEE (reference sequence). CDR3 nucleotides: TGTGCCAGCAGTCGAGTGGGGGCTGGGGCCAACGTCCTGACTTTC. Translated: CASSRVGAGANVLTF.

The sample holds a few counts of this clonotype. DNA of the CDR3: TGTGCCAGCAGTTCAACTAGCAATCAGCCCCAGCATTTT. Protein product: CASSSTSNQPQHF. The gene calls are TRBV6-6 and TRBJ1-5; D is unclear. This CDR3 contains 13 residues. Germline lookup yields CDR1 MNHNY and CDR2 SVGAGI (reference sequence). Trimming left V 4 bases short and J 0 bases short, with 4 bases between.

This clonotype was recorded at least ten times. The gene calls are TRBV29-1 and TRBJ1-2, with 8 bases that match TRBD1. The CDR3 has 12 residues. With V trimmed by 4 bases and J by 4 bases, 2 bases remained unmatched. The germline V gene encodes CDR1 SQVTM and CDR2 ANQGSEA. The CDR3 DNA reads as TGCAGCGTTGGACAGGGGACCTATGGCTACACCTTC. Translating gives CSVGQGTYGYTF. Supplemented by reference TRBV29-1 and TRBJ1-2, the full variable domain reads SAVISQKPSRDICQRGTSLTIQCQVDSQVTMMFWYRQQPGQSLTLIATANQGSEATYESGFVIDKFPISRPNLTFSTLTVSNMSPEDSSIYLCSVGQGTYGYTFGSGTRLTVV.

The chain has TRBV30 and TRBJ1-1; D gene ambiguous. CDR1 is GTSNPN, CDR2 SVGIG, per germline (reference sequence). This CDR3 spans 13 amino acids. Trimming removed 4 bases from V and 2 bases from J, with 11 bases in between. CDR3 DNA: TGTGCCTGGAAAGAACTGAGAAACACTGAAGCTTTCTTT. Protein product: CAWKELRNTEAFF.

This clonotype has more than one count but fewer than ten. V and J are TRBV6-2 or TRBV6-3 and TRBJ2-1, with no clear D. The CDR3 contains 14 residues. The ends were cut back, 7 bases at V and 8 bases at J, with 18 bases in the middle. Germline lookup yields CDR1 MNHEY and CDR2 SVGEGT. The CDR3 DNA follows: TGTGCCAGCATTTCAGGTTTCCAGCATCATGAGCAGTTCTTC. It specifies CASISGFQHHEQFF.

This clonotype has a handful of counts. The V gene is TRBV7-2, the J gene TRBJ2-3; D may be TRBD1 or TRBD2 (6 bases each). This CDR3 has 15 amino acids. Germline CDR1 SGHTA, CDR2 FQGNSA. The V and J ends lost 5 bases and 6 bases respectively, with 18 bases between them. The CDR3 nucleotides read TGTGCCAGCAGCCCGTGGGGGGCGCTTCCCGATACGCAGTATTTT. Translated, it gives CASSPWGALPDTQYF.

The V and J genes are TRBV5-6 and TRBJ2-5; D remains ambiguous. CDR1 and CDR2 from the germline V gene are SGHDT and YYEEEE. CDR3 length: 12 residues. With 4 bases removed from V and 4 bases from J, the gap between germline ends came to 8 bases. CDR3 amino acids: CASSGFGETQYF. As DNA, the CDR3 is TGTGCCAGCAGCGGATTTGGAGAGACCCAGTACTTC.